A selection of T cell receptor beta chains follows, all from one sample in a study of T cells expressing NK-cell markers. Following a re-call of the 5' RACE reads, TCRdb has one entry per CDR3 protein and lacks DNA. This table lists about 150,000 distinct CDR3 sequences. The specimen was blood T cells: a sorted CD56 or NKG2C T cell subset, CD4+ or CD8+ T cells, or bulk PBMC T cells (not recorded which). The source is a woman between 50 and 59 years old in good health. The CDR3 runs from the conserved cysteine through the conserved F or W.

J gene | V gene | CDR3 protein
TRBJ2-3 | TRBV5-5 | CASSLGREQATQYF
TRBJ2-1 | TRBV6-5 | CASSYYNNEQFF
TRBJ1-5 | TRBV19 | CASSAGTGGQPQHF
TRBJ2-7 | TRBV11-2 | CASSLRAGTYSEQYF
TRBJ1-2 | TRBV5-1 | CASSLTGQGADPYGYTF
TRBJ2-7 | TRBV27 | CASSSVIPGPYYF
TRBJ2-2 | TRBV7-3 | CASSKTSASSTGELFF
TRBJ2-5 | TRBV12-3/TRBV12-4 | CASSLERLAGVETQYF
TRBJ2-3 | TRBV7-8 | CASSFPPGLAGAADTDTQYF
TRBJ2-1 | TRBV27 | CASSLLGTSGNNEQFF
TRBJ2-1 | TRBV19 | CASGLGAPILDEQFF
TRBJ2-7 | TRBV24-1 | CATSDLGQTSTYEQYF
TRBJ1-4 | TRBV27 | CASSSLPGRANEKLFF
TRBJ2-1 | TRBV13 | CASSPAGREQFF
TRBJ2-5 | TRBV12-3/TRBV12-4 | CASSFSGEGGETQYF